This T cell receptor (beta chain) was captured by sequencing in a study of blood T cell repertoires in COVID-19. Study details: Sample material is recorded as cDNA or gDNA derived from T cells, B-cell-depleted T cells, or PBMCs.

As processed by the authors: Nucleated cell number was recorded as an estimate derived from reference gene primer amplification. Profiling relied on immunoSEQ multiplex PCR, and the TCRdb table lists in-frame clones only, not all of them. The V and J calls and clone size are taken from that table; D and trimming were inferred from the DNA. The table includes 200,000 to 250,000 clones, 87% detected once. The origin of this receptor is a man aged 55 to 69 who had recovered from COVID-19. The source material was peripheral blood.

The CDR3 sequence is CASSSQGPGANVLTF. The CDR3 DNA reads as TGTGCCAGTAGTTCACAGGGCCCTGGGGCCAACGTCCTGACTTTC. The chain couples TRBV19 to TRBJ2-6, with TRBD1 as a possible D gene (6 bases). Trimming removed 5 bases from V and 2 bases from J, with 10 bases in between. CDR1 LNHDA and CDR2 SQIVND come from the germline V gene (reference sequence). The CDR3 contains 15 residues. Full variable domain (outside the CDR3, taken from reference TRBV19 and TRBJ2-6): DGGITQSPKYLFRKEGQNVTLSCEQNLNHDAMYWYRQDPGQGLRLIYYSQIVNDFQKGDIAEGYSVSREKKESFPLTVTSAQKNPTAFYLCASSSQGPGANVLTFGAGSRLTVL.